These T cell receptor beta chains were read from a single sample in a study of vaccination and CD4 T cells after COVID-19. Their antigens remain unidentified. TCRdb used MiXCR to reprocess the PCR reads, holding one entry per CDR3 protein. The repertoire holds 9,000 to 15,000 distinct CDR3 sequences, with roughly three fifths as singletons. Material for sequencing was CD4+ T cells from blood, cultured in vitro. The receptors were gathered from a human donor who had recovered from COVID-19. CDR3s include the opening cysteine and the closing phenylalanine or tryptophan. A D gene is named only where the DNA matches it firmly.

j_gene | d_gene | v_gene | CDR3aa
TRBJ1-4 | - | TRBV7-8 | CASSPDGSTEKLFF
TRBJ1-1 | - | TRBV5-1 | CASSFPPGGSGTEAFF
TRBJ2-5 | TRBD1 | TRBV29-1 | CSVAGGPYLGETQYF
TRBJ1-5 | - | TRBV27 | CASRRQGGGQPQHF
TRBJ1-5 | TRBD1 | TRBV7-8 | CASSYRGQPQHF
TRBJ2-5 | - | TRBV30 | CAWSARETQYF
TRBJ2-5 | - | TRBV7-3 | CASSLNRVAETQYF
TRBJ2-3 | TRBD1 | TRBV7-6 | CASSAYRGRTTDTQYF
TRBJ2-5 | TRBD1 | TRBV24-1 | CATSDPNRGRETQYF
TRBJ2-1 | - | TRBV24-1 | CATTGPSREQFF
TRBJ2-1 | TRBD2 | TRBV24-1 | CATSEQASGSYNEQFF
TRBJ2-7 | - | TRBV20-1 | CSASDSGLSYEQYF
TRBJ1-1 | - | TRBV6-2/TRBV6-3 | CASRTTLNTEAFF